Detailed here is one TCR beta chain. The data are from a study of shared clonotypes between healthy human individuals. As processed by the authors: ImmunoSEQ sequences covered only the junction and lacked quality scores; filtering therefore differed. Produced via immunoSEQ multiplex PCR; TCRdb's table is partial and in-frame only. The V and J calls and the clone size are those of that table, but D and trimming were determined from the DNA. This table holds 1,400,000 or so clones, less than 99% found once. The CDR3 totals 15 residues. The germline CDR1 and CDR2 sequences are SGDLS and YYNGEE. V was clipped by 0 bases and J by 4 bases, with 10 bases between them.

The sequenced sample consisted of naive CD4+ T cells sorted from blood. Subset: CD45RA+ positively selected. This receptor was obtained from a man under 40 in good health. The chain carries TRBV9 and TRBJ2-2; D gene unclear. The CDR3 bases are TGTGCCAGCAGCGTAGATGTCCGCCCCACCGGGGAGCTGTTTTTT. Amino acid sequence: CASSVDVRPTGELFF.